Listed below are T cell receptor beta chains from one sample, sequenced in a study of beta chain features in type 1 diabetes. Repertoires were generated with immunoSEQ multiplex PCR, while TCRdb's copy carries only in-frame clones and drops some. The data show just under 150,000 clones, around 13% seen once. Sequencing used central memory CD4+ T cells from blood. The receptors were gathered from a man aged 18 to 30 with type 1 diabetes. Both conserved end residues are trimmed from each CDR3.

V: TRBV2
CDR3: ASRRDRNSPLH

V: TRBV7-2
CDR3: ASSLDWNEKLF

V: TRBV5-4
CDR3: ASNAQGPNEKLF

V: TRBV25-1
CDR3: ASRRRAGHTEAF

V: TRBV12-5
CDR3: ASGLAGGNQPQH

V: TRBV5-4
CDR3: ASSLGTAYNSPLH

V: TRBV2
CDR3: ASSEGGVGPQH

V: TRBV27
CDR3: ASSLLEGAGGYT

V: TRBV27
CDR3: ASSPGTGSGYT

V: TRBV5-4
CDR3: ASSLKDYQETQY

V: TRBV30
CDR3: AWRRQQNTEAF

V: TRBV9
CDR3: ASTVGLAATTDTQY

V: TRBV10-3
CDR3: ATTPGQGYGYT

V: TRBV2
CDR3: ASRKSPGGSGELF

V: TRBV6-1
CDR3: ASSPGQASYEQY

V: TRBV7-9
CDR3: ASSIIDEVDGYT

V: TRBV5-1
CDR3: ASSSQFGQEGYEQY

V: TRBV30
CDR3: AWRAGPPGGYT

V: TRBV11-3
CDR3: ASSLTTHTQY

V: TRBV19
CDR3: ASSMGRGQPQH

V: TRBV11-2
CDR3: ASSLRVVAQETQY

V: TRBV7-9
CDR3: ASSRGTDAWGYT